The source of this T cell receptor beta chain is a study of CD8+ T cells in alopecia areata. Overall study context: Treated patients' severity was scored by percentage of affected scalp area.

The treatment denotes: oral pan-JAK inhibitor, 5-10 mg twice daily. Alopecia areata patients provided lesional scalp punch biopsies and peripheral blood, both collected for the study. This CDR3 has 17 residues. Germline V lookup: CDR1 MGHDK, CDR2 SYGVNS. Trimming removed 3 bases from V and 0 bases from J; junction bases left unmatched: 5. Overall study results and limits: Tofacitinib produced a significant decrease in scalp clonality and in expanded CD8+ clones among the top 100. Many expanded lesional clones persisted during tofacitinib (in both scalp and blood).

Concerning this clone itself: What it binds is not known.

In each case, RNA was isolated and then reverse transcribed into cDNA as the sequencing template. Some clones are missing from TCRdb's copy, which holds only in-frame ones; the method was immunoSEQ multiplex PCR. The table shows approximately 280,000 clones, with roughly 60% occurring only once. Here the sequenced sample was CD4+ T cells sorted from blood, taken at week 24, from a patient treated with tofacitinib. The rearrangement uses TRBV25-1 and TRBJ2-6; 7 bases are a match to TRBD1. The origin of this receptor is a human donor with alopecia areata. CDR3 coding DNA: TGTGCCAGCAGTGAGACAGGGTATACCTCTGGGGCCAACGTCCTGACTTTC. The encoded protein is CASSETGYTSGANVLTF.